What follows are 14 T cell receptor beta chains derived from one specimen sequenced in a study of shared clonotypes between healthy human individuals. Here immunoSEQ multiplex PCR was the method, and the copy in TCRdb shows in-frame clones only, minus some. The sample lists approximately 1.5 million clones, 98% seen once, with about 0.42% in the top ten. Sequencing input: naive CD4+ T cells sorted from blood. Indicated subset: CD45RA+ positively selected. All receptors derive from a man under 40 in good health.

With regard to this clone: The identical CDR3 is also encoded by other nucleotide sequences in the sample. The chain recombines TRBV15 with TRBJ2-7, with D unclear. Trimming pared 0 bases from V and 0 bases from J, leaving 6 bases between. This CDR3 is 14 amino acids long. In germline, CDR1 is LNHNV, CDR2 YYDKDF (reference sequence). CDR3 nucleotide sequence: TGTGCCACCAGCAGAGATAAGGTCTCCTACGAGCAGTACTTC. Translation: CATSRDKVSYEQYF.

The chain combines TRBV11-2 with TRBJ1-1; tentative D call: TRBD1 (6 bases). The V gene's germline CDR1 is SGHAT and CDR2 FQNNGV. The CDR3 is 15 amino acids. V was trimmed by 5 bases and J by 1 base, leaving 14 bases between them. CDR3 DNA: TGTGCCAGCAGCCAGGGACATCTTAAGAACACTGAAGCTTTCTTT. Translation: CASSQGHLKNTEAFF.

This rearrangement joins TRBV6-6 to TRBJ2-1; 8 positions match TRBD2. The CDR3 has 15 amino acids. J gave up 10 bases and V 6 bases, and 14 bases lay outside the gene matches. Germline-derived CDR1 and CDR2 are MNHNY and SVGAGI (reference sequence). The CDR3 region is CASSWGLVDVREQFF. The CDR3 nucleotides read TGTGCCAGCAGCTGGGGACTAGTTGACGTACGGGAGCAGTTCTTC.

This clone was recorded once. The V gene is TRBV18, the J gene TRBJ2-1; D is perhaps TRBD2 (6 bases). The CDR3 consists of 13 residues. V dropped 3 bases and J dropped 8 bases, with 11 bases sitting between them. Germline V gives CDR1 KGHSH, CDR2 LQKENI. As DNA, the CDR3 is TGTGCCAGCTCACCTACTAGCTTCGATGAGCAGTTCTTC. Amino acid sequence: CASSPTSFDEQFF.

This sequence joins TRBV15 and TRBJ2-1; 11 nucleotides agree with TRBD2. CDR1 is LNHNV and CDR2 is YYDKDF in the germline V gene (reference sequence). The CDR3 length is 16 residues. The junction had 3 bases not matched to a gene; V was cut back by 1 base and J by 4 bases. CDR3 region: CATSRGTSGSYNEQFF. Here the CDR3 DNA reads TGTGCCACCAGCAGAGGAACTAGCGGGAGTTACAATGAGCAGTTCTTC. The full variable domain, rest sourced from reference TRBV15 and TRBJ2-1, is DAMVIQNPRYQVTQFGKPVTLSCSQTLNHNVMYWYQQKSSQAPKLLFHYYDKDFNNEADTPDNFQSRRPNTSFCFLDIRSPGLGDTAMYLCATSRGTSGSYNEQFFGPGTRLTVL.

This sequence joins TRBV5-1 and TRBJ1-5, with 8 nucleotides matching TRBD1. J gave up 5 bases and V 0 bases, and 7 bases lay outside the gene matches. The CDR3 is 16 residues long. Looked up from germline, CDR1 is SGHRS and CDR2 is YFSETQ. CDR3 DNA sequence: TGCGCCAGCAGCTTGGGGTCAGGGGGCGTGTATCAGCCCCAGCATTTT. This encodes CASSLGSGGVYQPQHF.

This chain connects TRBV29-1 to TRBJ1-3; TRBD1 matches at 7 bases. Germline V gives CDR1 SQVTM, CDR2 ANQGSEA. The V segment lost 1 base and the J segment 3 bases; nucleotides outside the gene matches: 6. The CDR3 length is 15 residues. CDR3 in DNA: TGCAGCGTTGAAGTAGGGAGACAGGGTGGAAACACCATATATTTT. This encodes CSVEVGRQGGNTIYF.

This chain joins TRBV15 and TRBJ2-3, with a possible D match to TRBD2 (7 bases). V was pared by 5 bases and J by 5 bases, with 14 bases between. The CDR3 runs to 14 residues. Germline V CDR1 and CDR2: LNHNV, YYDKDF (reference sequence). The CDR3 bases are TGTGCCACCAGCGGAGGGGGGGATTTAGATACGCAGTATTTT. Protein: CATSGGGDLDTQYF. Looking up the rest from reference TRBV15 and TRBJ2-3 gives the full variable domain: DAMVIQNPRYQVTQFGKPVTLSCSQTLNHNVMYWYQQKSSQAPKLLFHYYDKDFNNEADTPDNFQSRRPNTSFCFLDIRSPGLGDTAMYLCATSGGGDLDTQYFGPGTRLTVL.

The V call is TRBV18, the J call TRBJ2-7; D may be TRBD2 (6 bases). V lost 1 base and J 6 bases, leaving 19 bases between the germline ends. The CDR3 sequence is 16 residues long. CDR1 is KGHSH, CDR2 LQKENI, per germline. CDR3 region: CASSPRIGELASEQYF. DNA of the CDR3: TGTGCCAGCTCACCACGCATAGGCGAACTAGCATCCGAGCAGTACTTC.

As to this clone: Within the sample, other DNA sequences also encode this same CDR3. V gene TRBV5-1 combines with J gene TRBJ1-4; possible D gene TRBD1, 5 bases. The CDR3 length is 13 residues. CDR1 is SGHRS, CDR2 YFSETQ, per germline. V was clipped by 2 bases and J by 5 bases, with 7 bases between them. The CDR3 sequence is CASSLDRNEKLFF. The CDR3 DNA sequence: TGCGCCAGCAGCTTAGACAGAAATGAAAAACTGTTTTTT.

Note on this clone: The sample carries other DNA sequences with the same CDR3. V gene TRBV18 combines with J gene TRBJ2-7; 8 bases match TRBD2. Germline assignment: CDR1 KGHSH and CDR2 LQKENI. This CDR3 has 13 residues. With 9 bases clipped from V and 0 bases from J, the junction kept 4 bases outside the gene matches. CDR3 sequence reads: CASSSGSSYEQYF. The CDR3 DNA is TGTGCCAGTTCCAGCGGGAGCTCCTACGAGCAGTACTTC.

The chain employs TRBV6-1 and TRBJ1-5; D is perhaps TRBD1 (6 bases). This CDR3 contains 14 residues. Germline values: CDR1 MNHNS, CDR2 SASEGT. V was shortened by 10 bases and J by 3 bases, with 16 bases between the two germline ends. The CDR3 DNA sequence: TGTGCCATCAAAACGGGGGACAACAATCAGCCCCAGCATTTT. Protein sequence: CAIKTGDNNQPQHF.

The chain recombines TRBV7-8 with TRBJ1-5, with 9 nucleotides matching TRBD1. CDR1 and CDR2 from the germline V gene are SGHVS and FQNEAQ. V lost 3 bases to trimming and J lost 1 base; unmatched junction nucleotides: 1. This CDR3 comprises 15 residues. CDR3 in amino acids: CASSLGTGSNQPQHF. In nucleotides, the CDR3 is TGTGCCAGCAGCTTGGGGACAGGGAGCAATCAGCCCCAGCATTTT.

This clone was detected once. The genes are TRBV15 and TRBJ2-1; 9 nucleotides match TRBD2. V shed 5 bases and J 4 bases; nucleotides not matched to a gene: 9. The CDR3 has 16 amino acids. Per germline, CDR1 LNHNV and CDR2 YYDKDF (reference sequence). CDR3 residues: CATSLRGGLFYNEQFF. The CDR3 DNA is TGTGCCACCAGCTTGCGGGGGGGGCTATTTTACAATGAGCAGTTCTTC.